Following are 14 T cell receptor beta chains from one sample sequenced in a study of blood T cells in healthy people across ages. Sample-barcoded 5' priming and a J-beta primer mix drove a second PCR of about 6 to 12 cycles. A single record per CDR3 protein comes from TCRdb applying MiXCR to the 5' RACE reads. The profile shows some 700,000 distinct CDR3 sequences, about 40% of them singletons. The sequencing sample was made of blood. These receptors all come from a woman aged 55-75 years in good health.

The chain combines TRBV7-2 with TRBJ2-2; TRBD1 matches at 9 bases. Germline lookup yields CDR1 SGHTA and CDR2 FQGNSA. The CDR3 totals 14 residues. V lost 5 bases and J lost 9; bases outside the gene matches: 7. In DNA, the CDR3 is TGTGCCAGCAGCGACCGGGACAGGGAACGGGAGCTGTTTTTT. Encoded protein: CASSDRDRERELFF.

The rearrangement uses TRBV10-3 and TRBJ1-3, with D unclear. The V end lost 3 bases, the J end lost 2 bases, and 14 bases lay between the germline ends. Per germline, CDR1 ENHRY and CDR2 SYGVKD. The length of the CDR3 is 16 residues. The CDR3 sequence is CAISELPMGTGNTIYF. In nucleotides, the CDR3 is TGTGCCATCAGTGAACTTCCCATGGGTACTGGAAACACCATATATTTT.

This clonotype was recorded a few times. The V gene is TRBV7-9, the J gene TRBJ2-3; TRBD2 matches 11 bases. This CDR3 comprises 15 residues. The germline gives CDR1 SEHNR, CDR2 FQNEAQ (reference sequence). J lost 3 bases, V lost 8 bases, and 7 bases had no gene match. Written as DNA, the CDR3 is TGTGCCAGCGGTCTTAGCGGGAGGGGGACAGATACGCAGTATTTT. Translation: CASGLSGRGTDTQYF.

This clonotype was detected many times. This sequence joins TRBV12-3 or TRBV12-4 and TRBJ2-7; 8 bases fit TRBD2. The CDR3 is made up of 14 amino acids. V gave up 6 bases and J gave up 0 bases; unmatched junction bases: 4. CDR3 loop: CASSPSGPSYEQYF. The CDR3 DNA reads TGTGCCAGCAGCCCTAGCGGGCCCTCCTACGAGCAGTACTTC.

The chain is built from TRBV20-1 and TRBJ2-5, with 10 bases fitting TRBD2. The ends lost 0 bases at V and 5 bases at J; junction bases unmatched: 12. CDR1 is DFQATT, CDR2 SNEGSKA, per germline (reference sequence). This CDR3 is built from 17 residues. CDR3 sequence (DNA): TGCAGTGCTAGAGACGGCGGGAGACGAGCGGGAGGGGAGACCCAGTACTTC. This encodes CSARDGGRRAGGETQYF.

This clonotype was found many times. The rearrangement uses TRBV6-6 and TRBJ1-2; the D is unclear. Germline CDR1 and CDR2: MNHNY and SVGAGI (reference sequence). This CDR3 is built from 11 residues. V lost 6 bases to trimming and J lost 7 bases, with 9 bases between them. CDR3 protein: CASRTGSGYTF. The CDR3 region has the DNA TGTGCCAGCAGAACTGGGTCTGGCTACACCTTC.

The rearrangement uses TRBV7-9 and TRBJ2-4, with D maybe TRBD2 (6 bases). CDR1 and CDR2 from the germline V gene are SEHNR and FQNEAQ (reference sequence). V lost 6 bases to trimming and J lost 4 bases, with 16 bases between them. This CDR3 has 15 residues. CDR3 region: CASSPAGWEKNIQYF. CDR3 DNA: TGTGCCAGCAGTCCGGCGGGATGGGAAAAAAACATTCAGTACTTC. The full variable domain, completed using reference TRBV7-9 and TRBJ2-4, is DTGVSQNPRHKITKRGQNVTFRCDPISEHNRLYWYRQTLGQGPEFLTYFQNEAQLEKSRLLSDRFSAERPKGSFSTLEIQRTEQGDSAMYLCASSPAGWEKNIQYFGAGTRLSVL.

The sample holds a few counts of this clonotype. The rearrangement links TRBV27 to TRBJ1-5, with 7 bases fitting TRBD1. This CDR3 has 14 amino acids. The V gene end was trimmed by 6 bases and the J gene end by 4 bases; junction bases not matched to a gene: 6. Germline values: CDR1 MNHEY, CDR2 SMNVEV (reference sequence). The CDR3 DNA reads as TGTGCCAGCAGCGACAGGGACGGGAATCAGCCCCAGCATTTT. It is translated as CASSDRDGNQPQHF.

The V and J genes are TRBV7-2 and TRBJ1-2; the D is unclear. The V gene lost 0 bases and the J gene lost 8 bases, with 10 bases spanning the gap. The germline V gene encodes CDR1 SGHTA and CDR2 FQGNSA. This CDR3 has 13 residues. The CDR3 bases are TGTGCCAGCAGCTTAGCGGCACAATGGGGCTACACCTTC. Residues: CASSLAAQWGYTF.

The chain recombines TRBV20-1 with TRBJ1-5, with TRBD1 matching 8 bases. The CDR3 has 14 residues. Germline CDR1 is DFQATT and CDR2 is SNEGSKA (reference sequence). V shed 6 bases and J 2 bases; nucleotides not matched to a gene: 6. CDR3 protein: CSATGQGGNQPQHF. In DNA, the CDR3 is TGCAGTGCCACCGGACAGGGAGGCAATCAGCCCCAGCATTTT.

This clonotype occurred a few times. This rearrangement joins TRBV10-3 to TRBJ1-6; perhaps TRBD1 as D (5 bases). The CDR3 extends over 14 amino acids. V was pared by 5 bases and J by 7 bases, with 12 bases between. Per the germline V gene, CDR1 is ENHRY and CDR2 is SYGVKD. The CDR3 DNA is TGTGCCATCAGTCCGCAGGGTGAGAATTCACCCCTCCACTTT. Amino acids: CAISPQGENSPLHF.

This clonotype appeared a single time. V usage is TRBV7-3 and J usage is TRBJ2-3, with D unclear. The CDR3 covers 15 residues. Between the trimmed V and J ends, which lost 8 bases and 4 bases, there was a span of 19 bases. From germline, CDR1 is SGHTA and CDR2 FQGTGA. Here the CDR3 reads CASVEMGQAADTQYF. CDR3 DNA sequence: TGTGCCAGCGTTGAAATGGGCCAGGCCGCAGATACGCAGTATTTT. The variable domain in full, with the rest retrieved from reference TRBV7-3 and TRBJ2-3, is GAGVSQTPSNKVTEKGKYVELRCDPISGHTALYWYRQSLGQGPEFLIYFQGTGAADDSGLPNDRFFAVRPEGSVSTLKIQRTERGDSAVYLCASVEMGQAADTQYFGPGTRLTVL.

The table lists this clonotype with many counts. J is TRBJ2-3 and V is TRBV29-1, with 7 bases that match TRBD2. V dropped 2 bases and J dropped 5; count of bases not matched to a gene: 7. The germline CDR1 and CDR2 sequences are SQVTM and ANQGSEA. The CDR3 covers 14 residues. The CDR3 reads CSVEITSDLDTQYF. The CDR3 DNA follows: TGCAGCGTTGAAATCACTAGCGACCTAGATACGCAGTATTTT.

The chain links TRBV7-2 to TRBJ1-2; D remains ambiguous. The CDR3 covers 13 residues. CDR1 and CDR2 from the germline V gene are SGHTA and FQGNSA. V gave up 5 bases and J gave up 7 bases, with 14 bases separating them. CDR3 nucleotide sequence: TGTGCCAGCAGCCCAAGGATGGATTTTGGCTACACCTTC. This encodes CASSPRMDFGYTF. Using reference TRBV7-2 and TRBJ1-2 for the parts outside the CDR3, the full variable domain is GAGVSQSPSNKVTEKGKDVELRCDPISGHTALYWYRQSLGQGLEFLIYFQGNSAPDKSGLPSDRFSAERTGGSVSTLTIQRTQQEDSAVYLCASSPRMDFGYTFGSGTRLTVV.